These 28 T cell receptor beta chains were all obtained from the same sample, sequenced in a study of T cell repertoires in cytomegalovirus infection. TCRdb called the reads again in MiXCR, with one record for every CDR3 protein. The data hold 350,000 to 500,000 distinct CDR3 sequences, with approximately 32% observed a single time. The sequenced sample was PBMCs. These TCRs come from a human donor in good health (CMV status not recorded). Some clones in this sample may be carry-over from other donors' samples.

There are a few counts of this clonotype. The chain carries TRBV12-3 or TRBV12-4 and TRBJ1-1, with TRBD1 identical over 8 bases. The length of the CDR3 is 13 residues. The V segment lost 5 bases and the J segment 7 bases; nucleotides outside the gene matches: 6. CDR3 DNA: TGTGCCAGCAGTGCCGACAGGGGAATTGAAGCTTTCTTT. As protein: CASSADRGIEAFF.

The chain couples TRBV29-1 to TRBJ2-1; tentative D call: TRBD1 (6 bases). CDR3 length equals 16 residues. From germline, CDR1 is SQVTM and CDR2 ANQGSEA. Trimming took off 1 base at V and 0 bases at J, with 13 bases between the two ends. CDR3 in DNA: TGCAGCGTTGAAGGCTCCACAGGGAACTCCTACAATGAGCAGTTCTTC. This gives the protein CSVEGSTGNSYNEQFF.

This clonotype was seen a few times. The chain has TRBV9 and TRBJ1-5; tentative D call: TRBD1 (5 bases). Trimming took off 0 bases at V and 3 bases at J, with 10 bases between the two ends. The CDR3 runs to 15 residues. Germline V gene lookup returns CDR1 SGDLS and CDR2 YYNGEE. CDR3 bases: TGTGCCAGCAGCGTAGAAGGGGATACCAATCAGCCCCAGCATTTT. Protein product: CASSVEGDTNQPQHF.

The CDR3: CASSLSGRTGELFF. CDR3 nucleotides: TGTGCCAGCAGTTTATCCGGGCGCACCGGGGAGCTGTTTTTT. The chain employs TRBV28 and TRBJ2-2; D gene unclear. The V gene lost 1 base and the J gene lost 4 bases, with 7 bases spanning the gap. Looked up from germline, CDR1 is MDHEN and CDR2 is SYDVKM. The CDR3 covers 14 residues.

This clonotype has more than one count but fewer than ten. V usage is TRBV4-2 and J usage is TRBJ2-1, with TRBD2 matching 13 bases. Germline assignment: CDR1 LGHNA and CDR2 YNFKEQ. This CDR3 contains 18 residues. The trim removed 4 bases at V and 5 bases at J, leaving 11 bases unmatched. CDR3 protein: CASSPINLGLAGDNEQFF. The DNA of the CDR3 is TGTGCCAGCAGCCCAATAAATCTAGGACTAGCGGGGGACAATGAGCAGTTCTTC.

Comment on this clonotype: Just one base apart from a much larger clone, this may be a read error. This chain connects TRBV7-8 to TRBJ2-7, with D uncertain. Trimming cost V 3 bases and J 4 bases, with 13 bases left between them. CDR3 length: 14 amino acids. Looked up from germline, CDR1 is SGHVS and CDR2 is FQNEAQ. The CDR3: CASSLARSVYEQYF. CDR3 DNA: TGTGCCAGCAGCTTGGCGCGCTCCGTTTACGAGCAGTACTTC.

This clonotype was observed many times. The V gene is TRBV7-9, the J gene TRBJ1-5; D is perhaps TRBD1 (5 bases). Trimming took 6 bases from V and 5 from J, leaving 11 bases between them. Per germline, CDR1 SEHNR and CDR2 FQNEAQ (reference sequence). This CDR3 has 13 residues. CDR3 sequence reads: CASSRDRDQPQHF. CDR3 DNA: TGTGCCAGCAGTCGGGACCGAGATCAGCCCCAGCATTTT.

As to this clonotype: At one end the junction does not follow the germline gene, possibly because of a read error. The genes are TRBV6-6 and TRBJ1-1; a possible D gene is TRBD1 (5 bases). The CDR3 has 16 amino acids. Germline loops: CDR1 MNHNY, CDR2 SVGAGI (reference sequence). The CDR3: CASTYEGRFEDGRAFF. CDR3 bases: TGTGCAAGCACCTACGAGGGGAGGTTTGAAGATGGGAGAGCTTTCTTT.

This clonotype was seen ten or more times. The rearrangement joins TRBV15 to TRBJ2-2; TRBD2 matches 8 bases. The CDR3 has 17 amino acids. CDR1 LNHNV and CDR2 YYDKDF come from the germline V gene (reference sequence). V dropped 0 bases and J dropped 2; count of bases not matched to a gene: 5. In DNA form, the CDR3 reads TGTGCCACCAGCAGAGACATCGGGGGGGCCAACACCGGGGAGCTGTTTTTT. It encodes CATSRDIGGANTGELFF.

This clonotype appeared a few times. V is TRBV7-6 and J is TRBJ2-1; D possibly corresponds to TRBD1 (5 bases). Germline values: CDR1 SGHVS, CDR2 FNYEAQ. The CDR3 is 14 amino acids. The V end lost 1 base, the J end lost 6 bases, and 10 bases lay between the germline ends. The CDR3 DNA is TGTGCCAGCAGCTTAGGTCAGGGTAGCAATGAGCAGTTCTTC. Its translation: CASSLGQGSNEQFF.

This chain joins TRBV10-2 and TRBJ1-2, with TRBD1 matching over 7 bases. The length of the CDR3 is 12 residues. Germline V CDR1 and CDR2: WSHSY, SAAADI. Trimming took 6 bases from V and 6 from J; bases not matched to a gene: 4. The CDR3 DNA is TGCGCCAGCAGATCAGGGGGAGATGGCTACACCTTC. This encodes CASRSGGDGYTF.

Comment on this clonotype: One base away lies a much larger clone, so this may be a sequencing read error. The chain uses TRBV7-8 and TRBJ2-3, with 12 positions matching TRBD2. The CDR3 contains 16 residues. Germline CDR1 reads SGHVS; CDR2 reads FQNEAQ. CDR3 sequence reads: CASSWTSGAPTETQYF. DNA of the CDR3: TGTGCCAGCAGCTGGACTAGCGGGGCTCCCACAGAGACGCAGTATTTT. The complete variable domain, with remaining parts taken from reference TRBV7-8 and TRBJ2-3, reads GAGVSQSPRYKVAKRGQDVALRCDPISGHVSLFWYQQALGQGPEFLTYFQNEAQLDKSGLPSDRFFAERPEGSVSTLKIQRTQQEDSAVYLCASSWTSGAPTETQYFGPGTRLTVL.

This clonotype was recorded many times. As DNA, the CDR3 is TGTGCCAGCAGCTTAGGGTTCCGTTCCTACGAGCAGTACTTC. It yields the protein CASSLGFRSYEQYF. The chain employs TRBV7-2 and TRBJ2-7; D remains unclear. Between the trimmed V and J ends, which lost 1 base and 1 base, there was a span of 8 bases. This CDR3 spans 14 amino acids. Germline V gives CDR1 SGHTA, CDR2 FQGNSA.

This sequence joins TRBV4-2 and TRBJ1-4; D is perhaps TRBD1 (5 bases). CDR3 length equals 15 residues. The V and J ends lost 1 base and 11 bases respectively, with 17 bases between them. Per the germline V gene, CDR1 is LGHNA and CDR2 is YNFKEQ. The CDR3 DNA sequence: TGTGCCAGCAGCCAAGGCCAGGGATCCTCTGGTAAACTGTTTTTT. Protein sequence: CASSQGQGSSGKLFF.

This chain uses TRBV12-3 or TRBV12-4 with TRBJ2-1, with a possible D match to TRBD1 (6 bases). The ends were cut back, 0 bases at V and 7 bases at J, with 16 bases in the middle. The CDR3 runs 16 residues. The CDR3 region has the DNA TGTGCCAGCAGTTTAGCTGGGGCCTACAGGGCTAATGAGCAGTTCTTC. Residues: CASSLAGAYRANEQFF.

This clonotype occurred a few times. The gene calls are TRBV19 and TRBJ1-1; D is ambiguous. Germline V CDR1 and CDR2: LNHDA, SQIVND (reference sequence). The germline V and J ends were trimmed by 3 bases and 4 bases, with 9 bases remaining between them. The length of the CDR3 is 13 residues. CDR3 sequence: CASSIAGFTEAFF. The CDR3 nucleotides are TGTGCCAGTAGTATCGCGGGGTTCACTGAAGCTTTCTTT.

Note on this clonotype: The conserved closing phenylalanine or tryptophan is absent in this CDR3, likely reflecting a read error. The rearrangement links TRBV11-1 to TRBJ1-1; TRBD1 matches 7 bases. CDR3 length equals 13 residues. CDR1 and CDR2 (germline): SGHAT, FQDESV (reference sequence). With V trimmed by 5 bases and J by 9 bases, 9 bases remained unmatched. CDR3 in amino acids: CASSTAGGGQAFC. In nucleotides, the CDR3 is TGTGCCAGCAGCACCGCAGGGGGAGGACAAGCTTTCTGT.

This clonotype was observed a few times. The chain joins TRBV2 to TRBJ1-6; D unresolved. The CDR3 contains 16 residues. The V gene lost 7 bases and the J gene lost 1 base, with 14 bases spanning the gap. CDR1 and CDR2 from the germline V gene are SNHLY and FYNNEI. CDR3 sequence: CASTPPERSYNSPLHF. CDR3 sequence (DNA): TGTGCCAGCACTCCCCCTGAGCGTTCCTATAATTCACCCCTCCACTTT.

This clonotype was seen more than once but under ten times. The V and J genes are TRBV20-1 and TRBJ2-5, with a tentative D call TRBD2 (5 bases). The V end was cut by 3 bases, the J end by 3 bases, with 8 bases between. The CDR3 length is 12 residues. Germline assignment: CDR1 DFQATT and CDR2 SNEGSKA (reference sequence). CDR3 protein: CSARLEEETQYF. The CDR3 region has the DNA TGCAGTGCTAGGCTGGAGGAAGAGACCCAGTACTTC.

This clonotype was found a few times. The chain couples TRBV7-6 to TRBJ2-1; D gene unclear. The CDR3 is made up of 15 amino acids. The ends were cut back, 5 bases at V and 1 base at J, with 12 bases in the middle. Germline CDR1 is SGHVS and CDR2 is FNYEAQ. CDR3 protein: CASSPARTSYNEQFF. DNA for the CDR3: TGTGCCAGCAGCCCCGCGAGAACATCCTACAATGAGCAGTTCTTC. The whole variable domain, remainder taken from reference TRBV7-6 and TRBJ2-1, is GAGVSQSPRYKVTKRGQDVALRCDPISGHVSLYWYRQALGQGPEFLTYFNYEAQQDKSGLPNDRFSAERPEGSISTLTIQRTEQRDSAMYRCASSPARTSYNEQFFGPGTRLTVL.

The J gene is TRBJ2-1, the V gene TRBV20-1, with D perhaps assigned TRBD1 or TRBD2 (5 bases each). Germline CDR1 is DFQATT and CDR2 is SNEGSKA (reference sequence). V was trimmed by 5 bases and J by 6 bases, leaving 14 bases between them. CDR3 length equals 13 residues. The CDR3 DNA follows: TGCAGTGCTTTCCGGGACGGTGCCAATGAGCAGTTCTTC. Residues: CSAFRDGANEQFF.

The gene calls are TRBV12-3 or TRBV12-4 and TRBJ1-5; possible D gene TRBD1, 6 bases. The CDR3 loop spans 14 amino acids. V was pared by 6 bases and J by 2 bases, with 11 bases between. For the CDR3, the DNA is TGTGCCAGCAGAGCGGACAGTCGCAATCAGCCCCAGCATTTT. It is translated as CASRADSRNQPQHF.

The chain combines TRBV4-3 with TRBJ1-6, with D possibly TRBD1 on 5 matching bases. V lost 1 base to trimming and J lost 9 bases, with 22 bases between them. CDR1 LGHNA and CDR2 YSLEER come from the germline V gene. The CDR3 is 18 residues long. The DNA for the CDR3 is TGCGCCAGCAGCCAAGGGGCGGCCGGGGGAAGCCAGGGTTCACCCCTCCACTTT. It translates to CASSQGAAGGSQGSPLHF.

This clonotype was counted a few times. The V gene is TRBV6-1, the J gene TRBJ1-6; D gene unclear. Trimming shortened V by 5 bases and J by 4 bases, and 9 bases separated the two germline ends. Per germline, CDR1 MNHNS and CDR2 SASEGT. CDR3 length: 14 residues. The CDR3, as DNA: TGTGCCAGCAGTCGGGAGATTTATAATTCACCCCTCCACTTT. It translates to CASSREIYNSPLHF.

This chain joins TRBV20-1 and TRBJ2-5; D unresolved. Trimming removed 3 bases from V and 7 bases from J, with 12 bases in between. CDR3 size: 12 residues. Looked up from germline, CDR1 is DFQATT and CDR2 is SNEGSKA (reference sequence). Here the CDR3 DNA reads TGCAGTGCTAGGGTTAGCCCGGGGACCCAGTACTTC. It yields the protein CSARVSPGTQYF.

The chain recombines TRBV6-5 with TRBJ1-5, with a weak D call TRBD1 (5 bases). CDR1 and CDR2 from the germline V gene are MNHEY and SVGAGI. The CDR3 has 13 residues. Trimming shortened V by 10 bases and J by 2 bases, and 12 bases separated the two germline ends. The CDR3 protein is CATAPGGNQPQHF. As DNA, the CDR3 is TGTGCCACCGCGCCGGGGGGCAATCAGCCCCAGCATTTT.

The chain is built from TRBV11-2 and TRBJ1-1; D not certain. V was cut by 1 base and J by 7 bases, with 10 bases left in between. The germline CDR1 and CDR2 sequences are SGHAT and FQNNGV. This CDR3 region has 13 residues. This CDR3 is CASSLGFSIEAFF. The CDR3 nucleotides read TGTGCCAGCAGCTTAGGGTTTTCGATTGAAGCTTTCTTT. The full variable domain, rest sourced from reference TRBV11-2 and TRBJ1-1, is EAGVAQSPRYKIIEKRQSVAFWCNPISGHATLYWYQQILGQGPKLLIQFQNNGVVDDSQLPKDRFSAERLKGVDSTLKIQPAKLEDSAVYLCASSLGFSIEAFFGQGTRLTVV.

Notes on this clonotype: A junction end diverges from the germline sequence, so it may reflect a read error. The J gene is TRBJ2-3, the V gene TRBV18, with 8 bases lining up with TRBD2. Germline values: CDR1 KGHSH, CDR2 LQKENI. This CDR3 comprises 16 residues. The CDR3 DNA sequence: TGTGCCAGCTCACCACCTGGCGGGGGGCCCACAGATCCGCAGTATTTT. This encodes CASSPPGGGPTDPQYF.